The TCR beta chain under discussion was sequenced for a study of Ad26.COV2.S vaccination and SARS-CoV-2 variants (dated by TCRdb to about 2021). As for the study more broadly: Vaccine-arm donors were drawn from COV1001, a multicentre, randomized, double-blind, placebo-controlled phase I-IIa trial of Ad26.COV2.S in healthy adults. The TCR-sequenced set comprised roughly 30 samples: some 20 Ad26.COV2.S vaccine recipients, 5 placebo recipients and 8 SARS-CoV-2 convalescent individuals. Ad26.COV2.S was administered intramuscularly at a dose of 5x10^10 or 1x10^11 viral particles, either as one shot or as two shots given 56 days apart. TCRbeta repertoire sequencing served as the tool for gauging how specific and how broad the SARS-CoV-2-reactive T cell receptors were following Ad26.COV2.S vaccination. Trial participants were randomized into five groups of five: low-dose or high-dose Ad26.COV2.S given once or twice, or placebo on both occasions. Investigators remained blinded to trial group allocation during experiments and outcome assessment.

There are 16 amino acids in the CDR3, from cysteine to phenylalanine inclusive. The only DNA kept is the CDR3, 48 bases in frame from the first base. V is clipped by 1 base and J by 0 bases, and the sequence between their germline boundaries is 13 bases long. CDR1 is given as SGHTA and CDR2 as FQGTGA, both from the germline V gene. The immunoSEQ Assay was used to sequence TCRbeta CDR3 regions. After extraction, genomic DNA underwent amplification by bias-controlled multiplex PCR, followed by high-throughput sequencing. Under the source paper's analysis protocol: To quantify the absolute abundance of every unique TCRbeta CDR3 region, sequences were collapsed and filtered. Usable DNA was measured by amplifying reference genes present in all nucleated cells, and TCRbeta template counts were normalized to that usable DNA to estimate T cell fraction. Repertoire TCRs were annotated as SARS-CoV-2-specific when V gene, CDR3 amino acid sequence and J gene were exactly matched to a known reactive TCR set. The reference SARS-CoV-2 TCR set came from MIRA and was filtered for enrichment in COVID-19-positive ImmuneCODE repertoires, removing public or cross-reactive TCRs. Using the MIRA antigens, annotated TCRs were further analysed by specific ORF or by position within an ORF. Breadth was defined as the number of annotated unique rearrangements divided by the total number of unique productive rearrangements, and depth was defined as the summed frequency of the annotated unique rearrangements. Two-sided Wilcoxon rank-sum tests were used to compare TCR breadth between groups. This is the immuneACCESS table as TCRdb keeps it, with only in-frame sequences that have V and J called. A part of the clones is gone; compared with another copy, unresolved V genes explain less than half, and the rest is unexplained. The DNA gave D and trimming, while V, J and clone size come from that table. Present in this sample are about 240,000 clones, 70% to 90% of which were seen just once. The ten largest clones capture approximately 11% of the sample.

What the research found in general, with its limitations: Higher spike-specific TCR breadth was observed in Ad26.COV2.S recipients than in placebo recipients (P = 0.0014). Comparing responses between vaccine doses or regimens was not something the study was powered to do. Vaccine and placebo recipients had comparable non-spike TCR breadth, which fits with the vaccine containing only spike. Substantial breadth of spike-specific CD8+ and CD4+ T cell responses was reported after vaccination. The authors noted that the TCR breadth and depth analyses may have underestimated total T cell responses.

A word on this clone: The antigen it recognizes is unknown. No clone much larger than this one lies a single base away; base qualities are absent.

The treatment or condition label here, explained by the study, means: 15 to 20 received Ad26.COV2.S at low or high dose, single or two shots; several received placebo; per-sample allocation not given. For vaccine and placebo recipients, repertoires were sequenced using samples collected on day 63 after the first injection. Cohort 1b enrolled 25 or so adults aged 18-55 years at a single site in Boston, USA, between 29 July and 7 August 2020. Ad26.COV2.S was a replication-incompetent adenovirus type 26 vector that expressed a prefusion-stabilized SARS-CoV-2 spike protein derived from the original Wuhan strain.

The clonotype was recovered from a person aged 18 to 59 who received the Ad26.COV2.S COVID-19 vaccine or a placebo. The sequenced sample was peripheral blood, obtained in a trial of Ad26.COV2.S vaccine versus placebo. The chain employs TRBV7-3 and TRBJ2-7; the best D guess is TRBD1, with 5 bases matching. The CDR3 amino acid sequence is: CASSLSRAPSSYEQYF. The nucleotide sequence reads TGTGCCAGCAGCTTAAGCAGGGCCCCTAGCTCCTACGAGCAGTACTTC.